The 6 T cell receptor beta chains in this list originate from one sample, sequenced in a study of blood T cell repertoires in COVID-19. Here immunoSEQ multiplex PCR was the method, and the copy in TCRdb shows in-frame clones only, minus some. The sample carries 50,000 to 70,000 clones, about 70% recorded once. The sample was peripheral blood. Every receptor here comes from a man aged 45-65 years with active or convalescent COVID-19.

The count of this clone is one. This sequence joins TRBV5-6 and TRBJ2-3; 12 bases map to TRBD2. V shed 1 base, J shed 2 bases, and the junction held 2 bases outside the gene matches. From germline, CDR1 is SGHDT and CDR2 YYEEEE. This CDR3 spans 16 amino acids. CDR3 in DNA: TGTGCCAGCAGCTTGCGACTAGCGGGGGCCACAGATACGCAGTATTTT. Translating it yields CASSLRLAGATDTQYF.

This clone has a handful of counts. The J gene is TRBJ1-4, the V gene TRBV12-5; perhaps TRBD1 as D (5 bases). The CDR3 contains 15 residues. V lost 1 base to trimming and J lost 5 bases, with 11 bases between them. Germline-derived CDR1 and CDR2 are LGHNT and FRNRAP. Here the CDR3 reads CASGLGDGGNEKLFF. The CDR3 nucleotides read TGTGCTAGTGGTTTGGGAGACGGGGGGAATGAAAAACTGTTTTTT.

The CDR3 is CASSPRFPGPHGYTF. CDR3 DNA: TGTGCCAGCAGTCCACGGTTCCCAGGGCCCCATGGCTACACCTTC. V gene TRBV3-1 (or the pseudogene TRBV3-2) combines with J gene TRBJ1-2, with D perhaps matching TRBD1 (5 bases). CDR3 length: 15 residues. Trimming cost V 6 bases and J 6 bases, with 20 bases left between them. Germline loops: CDR1 LGHDT, CDR2 YNNKEL (reference sequence).

The gene calls are TRBV3-1 (or the pseudogene TRBV3-2) and TRBJ1-1; TRBD1 is a possible D gene (6 bases). The V end lost 7 bases, the J end lost 0 bases, and 12 bases lay between the germline ends. In germline, CDR1 is LGHDT, CDR2 YNNKEL (reference sequence). This CDR3 has 14 residues. This CDR3 is CASKNGQLNTEAFF. The CDR3 DNA sequence: TGTGCCAGCAAAAATGGACAGCTGAACACTGAAGCTTTCTTT.

The CDR3 region is CASSKEEFVAIRVIPGELFF. In nucleotides, the CDR3 is TGTGCCAGCAGCAAAGAAGAATTTGTTGCGATCAGGGTGATCCCCGGGGAGCTGTTTTTT. V is TRBV21-1 and J is TRBJ2-2; TRBD1, the D gene given by the table, was not confirmed from the DNA. TRBV21-1 is recorded as a pseudogene. The CDR3 covers 20 residues.

This chain uses TRBV4-2 with TRBJ2-7; TRBD1 agrees at 10 bases. Germline V lookup: CDR1 LGHNA, CDR2 YNFKEQ. The CDR3 loop spans 16 amino acids. Unmatched junction bases numbered 11, after V lost 3 bases and J lost 6 bases. The CDR3 spells CASSQPAGQGTFEQYF. The CDR3 DNA reads as TGTGCCAGCAGCCAGCCGGCGGGACAGGGGACCTTCGAGCAGTACTTC.